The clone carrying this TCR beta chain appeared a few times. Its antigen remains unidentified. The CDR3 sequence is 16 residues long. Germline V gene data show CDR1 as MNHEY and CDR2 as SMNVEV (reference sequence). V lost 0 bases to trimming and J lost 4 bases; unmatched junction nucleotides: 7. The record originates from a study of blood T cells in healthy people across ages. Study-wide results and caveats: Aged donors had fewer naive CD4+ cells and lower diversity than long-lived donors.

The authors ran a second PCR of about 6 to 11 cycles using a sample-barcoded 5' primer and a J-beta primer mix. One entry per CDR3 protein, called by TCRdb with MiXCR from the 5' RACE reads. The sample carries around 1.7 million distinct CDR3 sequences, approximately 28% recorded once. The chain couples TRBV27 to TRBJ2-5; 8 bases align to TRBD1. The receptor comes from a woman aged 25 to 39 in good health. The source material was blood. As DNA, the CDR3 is TGTGCCAGCAGTTTATCCCGACAGGGGCGGGGAGAGACCCAGTACTTC. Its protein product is CASSLSRQGRGETQYF.